Below, 30 T cell receptor beta chains from the same sample are listed, as sequenced in a study of shared clonotypes between healthy human individuals. Naivety among CD8 cells was defined by CD45RO negativity and positive CCR7 selection, thereby excluding terminally differentiated effector memory CD45RA+ cells. The method was immunoSEQ multiplex PCR; TCRdb's version includes in-frame clones alone and lacks a portion of them. The sample holds about 2,100,000 clones, about 92% seen once. Source material: naive CD8+ T cells from PBMCs. The receptors derive from a man aged 18 to 35 in good health. Some clones in this sample may be carry-over from other donors' samples.

This chain links TRBV28 with TRBJ1-3; 7 bases line up with TRBD1. CDR3 length: 16 amino acids. V dropped 5 bases and J dropped 0; count of bases not matched to a gene: 7. CDR1 is MDHEN and CDR2 is SYDVKM in the germline V gene. CDR3 bases: TGTGCCAGCAGTCCCTGGACAGGACGCTCTGGAAACACCATATATTTT. Translated: CASSPWTGRSGNTIYF. Variable domain in full (rest from reference TRBV28 and TRBJ1-3): DVKVTQSSRYLVKRTGEKVFLECVQDMDHENMFWYRQDPGLGLRLIYFSYDVKMKEKGDIPEGYSVSREKKERFSLILESASTNQTSMYLCASSPWTGRSGNTIYFGEGSWLTVV.

The DNA for the CDR3 is TGCGCCAGCAGCCAAGCCGCCAGGGCCTACGAGCAGTACTTC. Residues: CASSQAARAYEQYF. The chain joins TRBV4-1 to TRBJ2-7; perhaps TRBD1 as D (5 bases). Deletions cut 1 base from V and 2 bases from J, with 9 bases between. This CDR3 contains 14 residues. Germline lookup yields CDR1 MGHRA and CDR2 YSYEKL.

This clone was observed once. Other DNA sequences in the sample encode the same CDR3. The V and J genes are TRBV7-9 and TRBJ2-7; D remains unclear. The germline CDR1 and CDR2 sequences are SEHNR and FQNEAQ (reference sequence). The CDR3 is 13 amino acids. Trimming stripped 8 bases from V and 0 bases from J, with 11 bases between. The CDR3 bases are TGTGCCAGCCTAAGTGGCACCTCCTACGAGCAGTACTTC. Its protein is CASLSGTSYEQYF.

The CDR3: CASSARVQPQHF. In nucleotides, the CDR3 is TGTGCCAGCAGTGCGAGGGTCCAGCCCCAGCATTTT. The chain carries TRBV28 and TRBJ1-5; D ambiguous. V was trimmed by 5 bases and J by 7 bases, leaving 9 bases between them. Per germline, CDR1 MDHEN and CDR2 SYDVKM. CDR3 length equals 12 residues.

In regard to this clone: Other nucleotide sequences from this sample produce the same CDR3. This chain links TRBV19 with TRBJ2-7; 11 nucleotides align to TRBD2. The length of the CDR3 is 15 residues. Germline CDR1 and CDR2: LNHDA and SQIVND (reference sequence). The ends lost 3 bases at V and 1 base at J; junction bases unmatched: 2. The CDR3 here is CASSIRLAGSYEQYF. CDR3 nucleotide sequence: TGTGCCAGTAGTATCCGACTAGCGGGATCCTACGAGCAGTACTTC.

The V gene is TRBV6-1, the J gene TRBJ1-4, with unresolved D. CDR3 length: 14 amino acids. CDR1 is MNHNS and CDR2 is SASEGT in the germline V gene. Trimming stripped 7 bases from V and 8 bases from J, with 17 bases between. This CDR3 reads CASTVTRVGEKLFF. CDR3 nucleotide sequence: TGTGCCAGCACCGTTACGAGAGTTGGCGAAAAACTGTTTTTT.

With respect to this clone: Its ends do not fully match the called genes, so a read error is possible. Other DNA variants within this sample encode the same CDR3. This rearrangement joins TRBV5-1 to TRBJ1-1; D may be TRBD1 (5 bases). This CDR3 contains 15 residues. Germline V gives CDR1 SGHRS, CDR2 YFSETQ. The CDR3 reads CASSLEGQVGTEAFF. In DNA form, the CDR3 reads TGCGCCAGCAGCTTGGAGGGGCAGGTTGGCACTGAGGCTTTCTTT. Combining the CDR3 with reference TRBV5-1 and TRBJ1-1 gives the whole variable domain KAGVTQTPRYLIKTRGQQVTLSCSPISGHRSVSWYQQTPGQGLQFLFEYFSETQRNKGNFPGRFSGRQFSNSRSEMNVSTLELGDSALYLCASSLEGQVGTEAFFGQGTRLTVV.

The V and J genes are TRBV19 and TRBJ1-5, with TRBD1 identical over 7 bases. CDR1 is LNHDA, CDR2 SQIVND, per germline (reference sequence). After removal of 3 bases from V and 5 bases from J, the junction contained 7 bases not matched to a gene. The length of the CDR3 is 15 residues. The CDR3 bases are TGTGCCAGTAGTATTGGGGAAACAGGGGATCAGCCCCAGCATTTT. Translated: CASSIGETGDQPQHF. Using reference TRBV19 and TRBJ1-5 for the parts outside the CDR3, the full variable domain is DGGITQSPKYLFRKEGQNVTLSCEQNLNHDAMYWYRQDPGQGLRLIYYSQIVNDFQKGDIAEGYSVSREKKESFPLTVTSAQKNPTAFYLCASSIGETGDQPQHFGDGTRLSIL.

This clone appeared once. The chain couples TRBV7-9 to TRBJ2-2, with D hard to call. Germline CDR1 SEHNR, CDR2 FQNEAQ (reference sequence). The ends were cut back, 11 bases at V and 5 bases at J, with 12 bases in the middle. The CDR3 spans 12 residues. The CDR3 bases are TGTGCCGGAGAGGACGTAACCGGGGAGCTGTTTTTT. This sequence encodes CAGEDVTGELFF.

J is TRBJ1-1 and V is TRBV18; possibly TRBD1 for D (5 bases). Germline assignment: CDR1 KGHSH and CDR2 LQKENI. This CDR3 comprises 14 residues. The V end was cut by 5 bases, the J end by 3 bases, with 13 bases between. Here the CDR3 reads CASSEGRGYTEAFF. CDR3 in DNA: TGTGCCAGCTCAGAGGGCCGGGGGTACACTGAAGCTTTCTTT.

The CDR3 loop reads CASSMGGPFYGYTF. CDR3 DNA: TGTGCCAGTAGTATGGGAGGACCCTTCTATGGCTACACCTTC. The rearrangement joins TRBV19 to TRBJ1-2, with D hard to call. Per the germline V gene, CDR1 is LNHDA and CDR2 is SQIVND (reference sequence). This CDR3 region has 14 residues. Trimming took 3 bases from V and 4 from J, leaving 12 bases between them.

The rearrangement links TRBV18 to TRBJ1-1; D is ambiguous. This CDR3 region has 16 residues. V was clipped by 3 bases and J by 0 bases, with 14 bases between them. The germline CDR1 and CDR2 sequences are KGHSH and LQKENI. Here the CDR3 DNA reads TGTGCCAGCTCACCGACCCGGACGGATATGAACACTGAAGCTTTCTTT. It is translated as CASSPTRTDMNTEAFF. Variable domain in full (rest from reference TRBV18 and TRBJ1-1): NAGVMQNPRHLVRRRGQEARLRCSPMKGHSHVYWYRQLPEEGLKFMVYLQKENIIDESGMPKERFSAEFPKEGPSILRIQQVVRGDSAAYFCASSPTRTDMNTEAFFGQGTRLTVV.

The chain joins TRBV5-6 to TRBJ1-2; 7 nucleotides match TRBD1. The ends lost 3 bases at V and 1 base at J; junction bases unmatched: 6. Looked up from germline, CDR1 is SGHDT and CDR2 is YYEEEE. CDR3 length: 15 residues. This CDR3 is CASSSGTASNYGYTF. The CDR3 coding sequence is TGTGCCAGCAGCTCCGGGACAGCTAGTAACTATGGCTACACCTTC.

This clone was seen only once. This rearrangement joins TRBV6-5 to TRBJ2-7; 9 bases are shared with TRBD2. The V segment lost 3 bases and the J segment 3 bases; nucleotides outside the gene matches: 9. In germline, CDR1 is MNHEY, CDR2 SVGAGI. This CDR3 is built from 16 residues. CDR3 loop: CASSYHRGRANYEQYF. In nucleotides, the CDR3 is TGTGCCAGCAGTTATCACCGCGGGAGGGCCAACTACGAGCAGTACTTC.

CDR3 DNA sequence: TGCGCCAGCAGCTTGGTTGCCATAGGGTCAGCTCAAGTATACGAGCAGTACTTC. This sequence encodes CASSLVAIGSAQVYEQYF. This rearrangement joins TRBV5-1 to TRBJ2-7, with D hard to call. Germline lookup yields CDR1 SGHRS and CDR2 YFSETQ. With 0 bases removed from V and 4 bases from J, the gap between germline ends came to 23 bases. CDR3 size: 18 residues.

This chain links TRBV29-1 with TRBJ2-1, with TRBD2 matching 12 bases. V shed 8 bases, J shed 6 bases, and the junction held 8 bases outside the gene matches. This CDR3 is 14 amino acids long. CDR1 and CDR2 from the germline V gene are SQVTM and ANQGSEA. The CDR3 is CSSRVGLAGNEQFF. In DNA, the CDR3 is TGCAGCTCAAGAGTGGGACTAGCGGGCAATGAGCAGTTCTTC.

This chain joins TRBV28 and TRBJ1-1; no clear D. The CDR3 sequence is 13 residues long. CDR1 is MDHEN, CDR2 SYDVKM, per germline. Trimming removed 6 bases at V and 0 bases at J, with 8 bases between. CDR3 loop: CASRQLMNTEAFF. The CDR3 nucleotides read TGTGCCAGCAGACAGCTTATGAACACTGAAGCTTTCTTT.

The gene calls are TRBV7-9 and TRBJ2-1; D tentatively reads TRBD1 or TRBD2 (6 bases each). Germline CDR1 SEHNR, CDR2 FQNEAQ (reference sequence). The CDR3 is 16 amino acids. Trimming stripped 2 bases from V and 3 bases from J, with 14 bases between. CDR3 in amino acids: CASSLPPGGRYNEQFF. Written as DNA, the CDR3 is TGTGCCAGCAGCTTACCGCCCGGGGGCCGCTACAATGAGCAGTTCTTC.

The chain combines TRBV10-3 with TRBJ2-1; possibly TRBD2 for D (6 bases). The CDR3 has 14 amino acids. Trimming cost V 6 bases and J 6 bases, with 15 bases left between them. The germline V gene encodes CDR1 ENHRY and CDR2 SYGVKD. The CDR3 loop reads CAISPRDFPNEQFF. The CDR3 coding sequence is TGTGCCATCAGCCCCCGGGACTTTCCCAATGAGCAGTTCTTC.

The V and J genes are TRBV9 and TRBJ2-2; D may be TRBD2 (5 bases). The CDR3 consists of 17 residues. Trimming took 2 bases from V and 4 from J, leaving 18 bases between them. Germline-derived CDR1 and CDR2 are SGDLS and YYNGEE. This CDR3 reads CASSVLQFGRGTGELFF. The CDR3 DNA follows: TGTGCCAGCAGCGTTCTACAATTTGGCCGGGGCACCGGGGAGCTGTTTTTT.

The gene calls are TRBV7-3 and TRBJ2-7; 7 bases agree with TRBD1. The CDR3 contains 15 residues. J gave up 2 bases and V 2 bases, and 6 bases lay outside the gene matches. Germline assignment: CDR1 SGHTA and CDR2 FQGTGA. The CDR3 loop reads CASSLYSGTAYEQYF. The CDR3 nucleotides read TGTGCCAGCAGCTTATATTCCGGGACAGCCTACGAGCAGTACTTC.

V usage is TRBV28 and J usage is TRBJ2-5; the D is unclear. From germline, CDR1 is MDHEN and CDR2 SYDVKM. This CDR3 is 15 amino acids long. The V and J ends lost 3 bases and 5 bases respectively, with 16 bases between them. The CDR3 spells CASSFPSNYKETQYF. The CDR3 nucleotides read TGTGCCAGCAGTTTCCCGTCAAACTATAAGGAGACCCAGTACTTC.

The genes are TRBV7-9 and TRBJ2-2; TRBD1 matches at 8 bases. From germline, CDR1 is SEHNR and CDR2 FQNEAQ (reference sequence). V lost 5 bases to trimming and J lost 1 base; unmatched junction nucleotides: 6. The CDR3 covers 16 residues. The CDR3 protein is CASSGRTGMNTGELFF. The CDR3 DNA reads TGTGCCAGCAGCGGGCGGACAGGGATGAACACCGGGGAGCTGTTTTTT.

On this clone: At the DNA level, this CDR3 is encoded by other sequences in the same sample as well. The rearrangement uses TRBV15 and TRBJ2-7; D is ambiguous. The CDR3 spans 14 residues. Deletions cut 5 bases from V and 2 bases from J, with 13 bases between. Germline assignment: CDR1 LNHNV and CDR2 YYDKDF (reference sequence). The CDR3 region is CATSWDRPPYEQYF. CDR3 DNA sequence: TGTGCCACCAGCTGGGATAGGCCACCCTACGAGCAGTACTTC.

The CDR3 bases are TGTGCCAGCAGCTTGGACAGGGCCGGCACCATATATTTT. Its protein product is CASSLDRAGTIYF. V and J are TRBV7-9 and TRBJ1-3, with 8 bases identical to TRBD1. The CDR3 loop spans 13 amino acids. V lost 3 bases and J lost 9; bases outside the gene matches: 4. Looked up from germline, CDR1 is SEHNR and CDR2 is FQNEAQ (reference sequence).

The chain links TRBV4-1 to TRBJ1-1; 8 bases map to TRBD1. V lost 5 bases, J lost 0 bases, and 5 bases stayed unmatched. Germline CDR1 and CDR2: MGHRA and YSYEKL. CDR3 length: 15 residues. In DNA form, the CDR3 reads TGCGCCAGCAGCGCTCGACAGGGGCTGAACACTGAAGCTTTCTTT. Encoded protein: CASSARQGLNTEAFF.

This clone has a single count. The gene calls are TRBV5-6 and TRBJ1-6; TRBD1 matches at 9 bases. J lost 9 bases, V lost 3 bases, and 4 bases had no gene match. CDR3 length: 14 residues. Germline V gives CDR1 SGHDT, CDR2 YYEEEE. The CDR3, as DNA: TGTGCCAGCAGCTGGGGACAGGGTAGTTCACCCCTCCACTTT. It is translated as CASSWGQGSSPLHF.

The CDR3 sequence: CASSYNRAAGELFF. DNA of the CDR3: TGTGCCAGCAGTTACAACAGGGCAGCCGGGGAGCTGTTTTTT. The V and J genes are TRBV27 and TRBJ2-2; D is possibly TRBD1 (6 bases). The germline CDR1 and CDR2 sequences are MNHEY and SMNVEV (reference sequence). The CDR3 spans 14 residues. With 4 bases removed from V and 6 bases from J, the gap between germline ends came to 12 bases.

This sequence joins TRBV29-1 and TRBJ2-1; no clear D. V was clipped by 4 bases and J by 4 bases, with 11 bases between them. Germline assignment: CDR1 SQVTM and CDR2 ANQGSEA. The CDR3 sequence is 13 residues long. The CDR3 DNA reads TGCAGCGTTGGGCCACGGCAATACAATGAGCAGTTCTTC. Its translation is CSVGPRQYNEQFF.

The table lists this clone with a count of one. The V and J genes are TRBV9 and TRBJ2-2; the match to TRBD2 covers 8 bases. Unmatched junction bases numbered 8, after V lost 2 bases and J lost 2 bases. The CDR3 loop spans 17 amino acids. Germline V gene sequence: CDR1 SGDLS, CDR2 YYNGEE. The CDR3 region is CASSVGRALTNTGELFF. CDR3 bases: TGTGCCAGCAGCGTCGGGAGGGCCCTAACAAACACCGGGGAGCTGTTTTTT.